This T cell receptor (beta chain) was identified during a study of shared clonotypes between healthy human individuals. Background on the study: The study used three CD4 naive, three CD4 memory, two CD8 naive and one CD8 memory plate per donor.

Genomic DNA (from each subset) was split evenly across several immunoSEQ plates. TCRdb's table, derived via immunoSEQ multiplex PCR, lists solely in-frame clones and lacks some. The sample contains about 800,000 clones, around 96% of which appear only once. Naive CD8 cells comprised CD45RO-negative, CCR7-positively selected cells, excluding terminally differentiated effector memory CD45RA+ cells. As for this clone: Its antigen is not known.

Study results and caveats: Larger richness was generally estimated for naive than memory subsets.

The J segment lost 3 bases and the V segment lost 0 bases, leaving 5 bases of the junction unmatched. This CDR3 has 15 amino acids. CDR1 and CDR2 (germline): SGHRS, YFSETQ. Sequences were obtained from naive CD8+ T cells sorted from blood. This TCR was recovered from a young man in good health. The chain carries TRBV5-1 and TRBJ2-7; 8 positions match TRBD2. The CDR3 DNA reads as TGCGCCAGCAGCTTGGCTCGGGAGGGGGGCTACGAGCAGTACTTC. Translated, it gives CASSLAREGGYEQYF.